This is a list of T cell receptor beta chains from one sample in a study of immune evolution from preneoplasia to lung adenocarcinoma. This table comes from immunoSEQ multiplex PCR, and its TCRdb copy is limited to in-frame clones, with some not included. In the table there are approximately 4,000 clones, roughly 90% of which are singletons. Sequenced: FFPE minimally invasive lung adenocarcinoma tissue. These receptors originate from a donor aged 70 or over with lung adenocarcinoma. CDR3s include the opening cysteine and the closing phenylalanine or tryptophan. D genes are given only for firm matches.

. 13 TRBJ1-5 TRBV18 CASSPQGNQPQHF
. 14 TRBJ2-2 TRBV10-1 CASSKTGYTGELFF
TRBD2 14 TRBJ2-1 TRBV18 CASYQREGWNEQFF
TRBD1 12 TRBJ2-7 TRBV19 CASGTASYEQYF
. 16 TRBJ1-3 TRBV18 CASSPTRGFSGNTIYF
. 13 TRBJ2-1 TRBV19 CASSILRNNEQFF
. 16 TRBJ1-5 TRBV4-3 CASSQDWPYSNQPQHF
TRBD1 17 TRBJ2-1 TRBV18 CASSIPEGQGKYNEQFF
TRBD1 16 TRBJ1-1 TRBV10-3 CAITDSGRGRLAEAFF
. 14 TRBJ1-2 TRBV6-1 CASSEFRGAYGYTF
. 15 TRBJ2-2 TRBV30 CAWSRRNANTGELFF
TRBD2 13 TRBJ2-3 TRBV5-1 CASSFLAGDTQYF
. 14 TRBJ2-7 TRBV13 CASSLGGERAEQYF
TRBD1 15 TRBJ1-5 TRBV2 CASRGGQIPNQPQHF
. 15 TRBJ1-1 TRBV19 CASSIRTTANTEAFF
. 16 TRBJ2-1 TRBV11-2 CASSFIASPSYNEQFF
. 14 TRBJ2-2 TRBV5-1 CASSWQPNTGELFF
TRBD2 16 TRBJ2-7 TRBV4-1 CASSHSQAGDPYEQYF
. 14 TRBJ2-1 TRBV27 CASSQQGAGNEQFF
. 13 TRBJ2-7 TRBV11-2 CASSFLLPHEQYF
. 15 TRBJ2-5 TRBV7-2 CASSLPNRVGETQYF
. 13 TRBJ2-2 TRBV9 CASSVKGTGELFF
. 14 TRBJ2-7 TRBV7-6 CASSLWDGTYEQYF